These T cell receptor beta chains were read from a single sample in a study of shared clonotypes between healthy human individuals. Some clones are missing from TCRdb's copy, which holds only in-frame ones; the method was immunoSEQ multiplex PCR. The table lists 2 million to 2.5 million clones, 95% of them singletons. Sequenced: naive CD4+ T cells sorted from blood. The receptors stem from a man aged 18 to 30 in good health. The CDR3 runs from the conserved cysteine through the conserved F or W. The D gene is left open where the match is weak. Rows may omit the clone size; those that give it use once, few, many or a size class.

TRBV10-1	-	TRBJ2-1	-	CASSERLAGGEQFF	TGCGCCAGCAGTGAGAGACTGGCGGGTGGTGAGCAGTTCTTC
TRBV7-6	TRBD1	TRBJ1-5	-	CASSPGQGASNQPQHF	TGTGCCAGCAGCCCCGGACAGGGGGCTAGTAATCAGCCCCAGCATTTT
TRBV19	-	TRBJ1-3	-	CASSSSGSISGNTIYF	TGTGCCAGTAGTTCCTCCGGGAGCATCTCTGGAAACACCATATATTTT
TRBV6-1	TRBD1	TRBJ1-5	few	CASSDSGGRNQPQHF	TGTGCCAGCAGTGACTCAGGGGGCAGAAATCAGCCCCAGCATTTT
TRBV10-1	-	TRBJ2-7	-	CASSGGSGSTYEQYF	TGCGCCAGCAGTGGCGGATCGGGGAGCACCTACGAGCAGTACTTC
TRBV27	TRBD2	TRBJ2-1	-	CASSSLLAGGTYNEQFF	TGTGCCAGCAGTTCCCTCTTAGCGGGGGGGACCTACAATGAGCAGTTCTTC
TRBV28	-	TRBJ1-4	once	CASSLEGIFGKLFF	TGTGCCAGCAGCCTGGAAGGGATTTTCGGAAAACTGTTTTTT
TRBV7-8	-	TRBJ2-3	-	CASSFTGSGTDTQYF	TGTGCCAGCAGCTTCACAGGGAGCGGTACAGATACGCAGTATTTT
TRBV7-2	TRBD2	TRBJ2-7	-	CASSGGRTGEQYF	TGTGCCAGCAGCGGCGGGAGGACTGGGGAGCAGTACTTC
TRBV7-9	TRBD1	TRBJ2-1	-	CASSQTGDGSYNEQFF	TGTGCCAGCAGCCAAACAGGGGATGGCTCCTACAATGAGCAGTTCTTC
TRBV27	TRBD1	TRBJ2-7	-	CASSLSGTGSDYEQYF	TGTGCCAGCAGTTTATCGGGGACAGGATCTGATTACGAGCAGTACTTC
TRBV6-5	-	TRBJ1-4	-	CASSYRGKLFF	TGTGCCAGCAGTTATCGAGGAAAACTGTTTTTT
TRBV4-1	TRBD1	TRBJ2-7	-	CASSRLLQGDNEQYF	TGCGCCAGCAGCCGATTGCTACAGGGGGACAACGAGCAGTACTTC
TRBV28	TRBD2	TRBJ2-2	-	CASTSGITGELFF	TGTGCCAGCACGAGCGGGATAACCGGGGAGCTGTTTTTT
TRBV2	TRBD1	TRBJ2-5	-	CASSRGLETQYF	TGTGCCAGCAGTAGGGGGCTGGAGACCCAGTACTTC
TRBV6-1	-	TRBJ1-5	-	CASREHNQPQHF	TGTGCCAGCAGAGAACATAATCAGCCCCAGCACTTT
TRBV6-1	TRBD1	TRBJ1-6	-	CASSELATGPTRNSPLHF	TGTGCCAGCAGTGAACTGGCGACAGGGCCAACTAGGAATTCACCCCTCCACTTT
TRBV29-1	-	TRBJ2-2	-	CSVAYTGELFF	TGCAGCGTTGCCTACACCGGGGAGCTGTTTTTT
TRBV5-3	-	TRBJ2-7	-	CARSLGRGRGEQYF	TGTGCCAGAAGCCTCGGGCGGGGTCGAGGCGAGCAGTACTTC
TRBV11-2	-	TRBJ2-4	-	CASSLTPGSKNIQYF	TGTGCCAGCAGCTTAACCCCGGGAAGTAAAAACATTCAGTACTTC
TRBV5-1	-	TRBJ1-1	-	CASSPSYTDDSTEAFF	TGCGCCAGCAGCCCCTCCTACACGGACGACAGTACTGAAGCTTTCTTT
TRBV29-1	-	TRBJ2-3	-	CSVRQALTDTQYF	TGCAGCGTTCGACAGGCCCTAACAGATACGCAGTATTTT
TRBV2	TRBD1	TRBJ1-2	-	CASRGQVPNYGYTF	TGTGCCAGCAGAGGACAGGTCCCAAACTATGGCTACACCTTC
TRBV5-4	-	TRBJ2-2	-	CASSSRGGTGELFF	TGTGCCAGCAGCTCCCGAGGGGGCACCGGGGAGCTGTTTTTT
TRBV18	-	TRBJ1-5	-	CASSPRLGGGNQPQHF	TGTGCCAGCTCACCGCGTCTGGGTGGAGGGAATCAGCCCCAGCATTTT
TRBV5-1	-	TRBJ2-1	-	CASSLAGSPYEQFF	TGCGCCAGCAGCTTGGCTGGGTCCCCGTATGAGCAGTTCTTC
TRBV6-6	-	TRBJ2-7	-	CASSTSGERSYEQYF	TGTGCCAGCAGTACCTCCGGGGAGAGGTCCTACGAGCAGTACTTC
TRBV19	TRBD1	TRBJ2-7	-	CASSAYRGRSNEQYF	TGTGCCAGTAGTGCTTACAGGGGGCGTTCGAATGAGCAGTACTTC
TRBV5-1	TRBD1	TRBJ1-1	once	CASSLRGGKNTEAFF	TGCGCCAGCAGCTTGCGAGGGGGCAAGAACACTGAAGCTTTCTTT
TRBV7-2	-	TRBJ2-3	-	CASSLTSSPIVGDTQYF	TGTGCCAGCAGCCTTACGTCTAGTCCCATCGTGGGAGATACGCAGTATTTT
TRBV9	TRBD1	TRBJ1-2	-	CASSVAPGQGALGYGYTF	TGTGCCAGCAGCGTAGCTCCCGGACAGGGGGCGCTTGGCTATGGCTACACCTTC
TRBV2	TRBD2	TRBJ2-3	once	CASRGGTSGGSTDTQYF	TGTGCCAGCAGGGGTGGGACTAGCGGGGGGAGCACAGATACGCAGTATTTT
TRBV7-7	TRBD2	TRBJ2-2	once	CASSLVPGGTGELFF	TGTGCTAGCAGCTTAGTGCCGGGAGGGACCGGGGAGCTGTTTTTT
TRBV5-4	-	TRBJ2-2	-	CASSLLTSNTGELFF	TGTGCCAGCAGCTTGTTGACGTCGAACACCGGGGAGCTGTTTTTT
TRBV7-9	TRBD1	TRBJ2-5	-	CASSPERGLETQYF	TGTGCCAGCAGCCCTGAGAGGGGGCTAGAGACCCAGTACTTC
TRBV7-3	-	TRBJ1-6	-	CASSPQTGASNSPLHF	TGTGCCAGCAGCCCCCAGACCGGGGCTTCCAATTCACCCCTCCACTTT
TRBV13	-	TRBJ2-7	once	CASSLGGRGSSYEQYF	TGTGCCAGCAGCTTAGGGGGCAGGGGAAGCTCCTACGAGCAGTACTTC
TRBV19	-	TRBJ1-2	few	CASRPGTANPYGYTF	TGTGCCAGTAGGCCCGGGACGGCGAACCCCTATGGCTACACCTTC
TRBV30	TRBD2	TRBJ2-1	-	CAWSGLAGGEQFF	TGTGCCTGGAGCGGACTAGCGGGAGGGGAGCAGTTCTTC
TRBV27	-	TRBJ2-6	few	CASSFYSGANVLTF	TGTGCCAGCAGTTTCTACTCTGGGGCCAACGTCCTGACTTTC
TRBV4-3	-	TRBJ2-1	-	CASSPVGAGYNEQFF	TGCGCCAGCAGCCCAGTGGGAGCGGGCTACAATGAGCAGTTCTTC
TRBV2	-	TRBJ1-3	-	CASSKGRGNTIYF	TGTGCCAGCAGTAAAGGGCGTGGAAACACCATATATTTT
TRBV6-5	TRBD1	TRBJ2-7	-	CATQNIGTGTYEQYF	TGTGCCACTCAGAATATCGGGACAGGTACCTACGAGCAGTACTTC
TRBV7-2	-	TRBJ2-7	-	CASSLKSSYEQYF	TGTGCCAGCAGCTTAAAATCCTCCTACGAGCAGTACTTC
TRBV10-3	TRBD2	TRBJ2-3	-	CAISEGLAGAVSTDTQYF	TGTGCCATCAGTGAGGGACTAGCGGGAGCAGTTAGCACAGATACGCAGTATTTT
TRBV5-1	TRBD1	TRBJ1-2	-	CASSRGTGEYGYTF	TGCGCCAGCAGCCGCGGGACAGGGGAATATGGCTACACCTTC
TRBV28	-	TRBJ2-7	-	CASSFGFYEQYF	TGTGCCAGCAGTTTTGGGTTCTACGAGCAGTACTTC
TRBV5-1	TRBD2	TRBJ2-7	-	CASSLALAGAYEQYF	TGCGCCAGCAGCTTGGCACTAGCGGGGGCCTACGAGCAGTACTTC
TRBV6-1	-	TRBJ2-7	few	CASTNGILYEQYF	TGTGCCAGCACCAATGGAATCCTCTACGAGCAGTACTTC